The TCR beta chain described here comes from a study of cytomegalovirus exposure and HLA in healthy donors. General study results and limits: HLA allele associations emerged for about 16,000 TCR beta sequences in a later analysis, at 0.05 false discovery rate. Likely technical artifact: a cluster of highly shared sequence variants. Among the CMV-associated chains, a few were confirmed in vitro as specific for CMV antigens.

About this clone: What it binds is unknown.

In the PCR, 60 Vbeta and 13 Jbeta primers were used. Source study methods: About 9.9 million shared chains were among approximately 80 million unique TCR beta chains counted in a later analysis. TCRdb's copy holds only in-frame clones and misses some; the assay was immunoSEQ multiplex PCR. V, J and clone size reflect that table, while D and trimming were determined from the DNA. The table has 100,000 or so clones, 79% seen once. The CDR3 is 15 residues long. The germline gives CDR1 MDHEN, CDR2 SYDVKM. V shed 6 bases, J shed 6 bases, and the junction held 9 bases outside the gene matches. The sequenced sample consisted of PBMCs. This rearrangement joins TRBV28 to TRBJ2-7; TRBD1 matches at 12 bases. The clonotype comes from a woman aged 40 to 50 in good health and CMV-seronegative. CDR3 region: CASSSRDRGLGEQYF. The CDR3 nucleotides read TGTGCCAGCAGCTCAAGGGACAGGGGGCTAGGCGAGCAGTACTTC. Based on the CDR3 plus reference TRBV28 and TRBJ2-7, the full variable domain is DVKVTQSSRYLVKRTGEKVFLECVQDMDHENMFWYRQDPGLGLRLIYFSYDVKMKEKGDIPEGYSVSREKKERFSLILESASTNQTSMYLCASSSRDRGLGEQYFGPGTRLTVT.